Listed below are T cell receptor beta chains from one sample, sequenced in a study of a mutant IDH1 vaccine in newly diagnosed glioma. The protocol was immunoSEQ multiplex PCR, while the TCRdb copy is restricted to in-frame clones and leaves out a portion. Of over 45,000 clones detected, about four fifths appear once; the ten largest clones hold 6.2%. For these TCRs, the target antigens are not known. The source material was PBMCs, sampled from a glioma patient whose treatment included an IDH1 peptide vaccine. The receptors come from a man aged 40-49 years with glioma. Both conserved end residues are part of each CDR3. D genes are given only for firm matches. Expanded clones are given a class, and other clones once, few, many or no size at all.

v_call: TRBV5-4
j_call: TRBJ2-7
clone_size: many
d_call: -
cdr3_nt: TGTGCCAGCAGCTTGGGTTTGGACCCCTACTACGAGCAGTACTTC
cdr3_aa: CASSLGLDPYYEQYF

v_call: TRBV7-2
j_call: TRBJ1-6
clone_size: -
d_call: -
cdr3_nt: TGTGCCAGCAGCCAGGACCCTCCCTATTCACCCCTCCACTTT
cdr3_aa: CASSQDPPYSPLHF

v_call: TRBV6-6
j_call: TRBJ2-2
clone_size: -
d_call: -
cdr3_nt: TGTGCCAGCAGTTACTCGCGGACAGCGAACACCGGGGAGCTGTTTTTT
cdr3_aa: CASSYSRTANTGELFF

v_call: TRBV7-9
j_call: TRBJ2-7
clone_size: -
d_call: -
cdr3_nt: TGTGCCAGCAGCCCCGACGGGCTCCAGTTTTACGAGCAGTACTTC
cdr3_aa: CASSPDGLQFYEQYF

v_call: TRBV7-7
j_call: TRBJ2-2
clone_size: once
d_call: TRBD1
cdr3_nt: TGTGCCAGCAGCTTAGCCGGGACAGGGCGTACCGGGGAGCTGTTTTTT
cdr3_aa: CASSLAGTGRTGELFF

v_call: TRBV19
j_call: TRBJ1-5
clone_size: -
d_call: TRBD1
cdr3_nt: TGTGCCAGTAGCCCCACAGGGGGCTCCCAGCCCCAGCATTTT
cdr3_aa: CASSPTGGSQPQHF

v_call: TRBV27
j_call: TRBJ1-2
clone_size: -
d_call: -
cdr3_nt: TGTGCCAGCAGTTCATCAGGGGCGGCTAGAGGCTACACCTTC
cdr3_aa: CASSSSGAARGYTF

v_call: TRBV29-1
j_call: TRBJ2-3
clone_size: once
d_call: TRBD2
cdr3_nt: TGCAGCGTTCCGGCACTAGCGGGGGGACTAGGCACAGATACGCAGTATTTT
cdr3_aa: CSVPALAGGLGTDTQYF

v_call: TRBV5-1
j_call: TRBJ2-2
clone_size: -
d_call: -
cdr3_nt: TGCGCCAGCAGCTACAGGAGGAACACCGGGGAGCTGTTTTTT
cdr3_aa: CASSYRRNTGELFF

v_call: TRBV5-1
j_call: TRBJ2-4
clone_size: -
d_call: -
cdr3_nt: TGCGCCAGCAGCCCGACAGGCTACGCAGCCAAAAACATTCAGTACTTC
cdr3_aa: CASSPTGYAAKNIQYF

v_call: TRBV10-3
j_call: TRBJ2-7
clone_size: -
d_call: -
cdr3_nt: TGTGCCACTCTAGAGAACTATGAGGTAGAGCAGTACTTC
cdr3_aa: CATLENYEVEQYF

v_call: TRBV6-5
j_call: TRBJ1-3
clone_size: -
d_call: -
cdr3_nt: TGTGCCAGCAGATCCCTTCTCTCTGGAAACACCATATATTTT
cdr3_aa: CASRSLLSGNTIYF

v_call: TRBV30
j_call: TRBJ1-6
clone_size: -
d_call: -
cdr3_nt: TGTGCCTGGAGCGTAGGCAAGAGCTCCTATAATTCACCCCTCCACTTT
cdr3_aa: CAWSVGKSSYNSPLHF

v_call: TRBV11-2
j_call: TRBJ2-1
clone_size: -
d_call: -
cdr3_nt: TGTGCGGTGAGGGTACGAGCCGGGAATGAGCAGTTCTTC
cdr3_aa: CAVRVRAGNEQFF

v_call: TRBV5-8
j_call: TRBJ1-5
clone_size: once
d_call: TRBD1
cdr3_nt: TGTGCCAGCAGCCGGGCTGACAGGGTTGCAAGCAATCAGCCCCAGCATTTT
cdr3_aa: CASSRADRVASNQPQHF

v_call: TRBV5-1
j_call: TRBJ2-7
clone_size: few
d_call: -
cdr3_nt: TGCGCCAGCAGCCCCACAGGGCCGGGTGCGTACGACGAGCAGTACTTC
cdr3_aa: CASSPTGPGAYDEQYF

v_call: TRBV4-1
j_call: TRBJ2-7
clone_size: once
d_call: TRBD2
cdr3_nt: TGCGCCAGCAGCCAGGATCTTACTAGCGGGGGCTACGAGCAGTACTTC
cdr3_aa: CASSQDLTSGGYEQYF

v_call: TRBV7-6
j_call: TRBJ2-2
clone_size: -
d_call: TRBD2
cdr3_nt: TGTGCCAGCAGCTTAGCCGGGGGGGCCTTCACCGGGGAGCTGTTTTTT
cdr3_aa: CASSLAGGAFTGELFF

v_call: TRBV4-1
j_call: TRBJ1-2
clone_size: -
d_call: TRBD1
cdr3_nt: TGCGCCAGCAGCCAAGATCCTAGCGGACAGGGATACTATGGCTACACCTTC
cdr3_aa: CASSQDPSGQGYYGYTF

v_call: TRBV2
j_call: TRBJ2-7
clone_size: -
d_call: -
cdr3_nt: TGTGCCAGCAGTGAAGCGCTTCCGGGTGTCTACGAGCAGTACTTC
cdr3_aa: CASSEALPGVYEQYF

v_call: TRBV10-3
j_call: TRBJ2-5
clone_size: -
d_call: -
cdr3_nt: TGTGCCATCAGTGAAGGGTCGGGGGGCGGAGAGACCCAGTACTTC
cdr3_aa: CAISEGSGGGETQYF

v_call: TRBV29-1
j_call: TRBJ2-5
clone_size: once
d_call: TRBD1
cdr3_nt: TGCAGCGTCGAGGCGGGACAGGGGGCCCAAGAGACCCAGTACTTC
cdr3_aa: CSVEAGQGAQETQYF

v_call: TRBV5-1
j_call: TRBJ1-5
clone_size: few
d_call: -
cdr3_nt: TGCGCCAGCAGCTTTCGCCCCAGGGACGGCAATCAGCCCCAGCATTTT
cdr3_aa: CASSFRPRDGNQPQHF

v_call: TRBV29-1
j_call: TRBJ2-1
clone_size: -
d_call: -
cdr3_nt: TGCAGCGTTACGCCCGTGGCTGAGCAGTTCTTC
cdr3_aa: CSVTPVAEQFF

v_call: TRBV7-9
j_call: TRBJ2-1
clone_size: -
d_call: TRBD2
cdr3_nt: TGTGCCAGCAGCTTAGTGGGGACTAGCCCCTCCAATGAGCAGTTCTTC
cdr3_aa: CASSLVGTSPSNEQFF

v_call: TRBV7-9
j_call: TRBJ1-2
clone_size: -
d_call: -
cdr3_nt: TGTGCCAGCAGGGGACCTAAGCCTGGCTACACCTTC
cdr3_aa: CASRGPKPGYTF

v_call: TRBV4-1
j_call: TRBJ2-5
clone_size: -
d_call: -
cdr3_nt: TGCGCCAGCAGCCCCGAGGGCGCAGGGGCCGTTCTAGAGACCCAGTACTTC
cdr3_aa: CASSPEGAGAVLETQYF